The following is a T cell receptor beta chain sequence with its context. As yet, its antigen is unknown. This record belongs to a study of beta chain features in type 1 diabetes. Study results and limitations: Highly expressing activated T cells could be over-counted with a cDNA template. All four CD4+ subsets from Type 1 diabetes patients carried moderately but significantly shorter TCRB CDR3s. A closer apparent resemblance between naive, central memory and Treg TCRB repertoires was seen in patients than in healthy donors.

Every isolated RNA sample was fully reverse transcribed, so sequencing captured expressed TCRB transcripts. Clones were read by immunoSEQ multiplex PCR, and TCRdb kept only the in-frame ones, dropping some. The sample lists roughly 160,000 clones; about 8% were seen once. This CDR3 region has 15 residues. CDR1 and CDR2 (germline): MDHEN, SYDVKM. V was shortened by 6 bases and J by 3 bases, with 14 bases between the two germline ends. The chain uses TRBV28 and TRBJ2-2, with a possible D match to TRBD1 (6 bases). The sequencing sample was made of central memory CD4+ T cells from blood. This TCR came from a woman aged 40 to 50 with type 1 diabetes. The CDR3: CASRVGQLHTGELFF. In DNA, the CDR3 is TGTGCCAGCAGGGTTGGACAGCTACACACCGGGGAGCTGTTTTTT. Together with reference TRBV28 and TRBJ2-2, the CDR3 gives the full variable domain: DVKVTQSSRYLVKRTGEKVFLECVQDMDHENMFWYRQDPGLGLRLIYFSYDVKMKEKGDIPEGYSVSREKKERFSLILESASTNQTSMYLCASRVGQLHTGELFFGEGSRLTVL.